This T cell receptor (beta chain) emerged from a study of kidney transplant recipient with SARS-CoV-2 infection. Many counts were recorded for this clonotype. The CDR3 has 14 residues. V lost 5 bases and J lost 8, with 16 bases in between. The germline V gene encodes CDR1 MNHEY and CDR2 SMNVEV (reference sequence). TCRdb re-analysed the reads in MiXCR, keeping a single row per CDR3 protein. The sample holds fewer than 250,000 distinct CDR3 sequences, 25% to 30% seen once. Sequences were derived from a blood sample, sampled at baseline and on roughly day 110 from a kidney transplant recipient. This chain connects TRBV27 to TRBJ2-1; weak D call: TRBD2 (6 bases). The receptor's source is a young adult male patient who had COVID-19 and was a kidney transplant recipient. These T cells may partly come from the graft donor. In DNA form, the CDR3 reads TGTGCCAGCAGTAGGTCCACTAGCAACCATGAGCAGTTCTTC. This translates into CASSRSTSNHEQFF.